Following are 19 T cell receptor beta chains from one sample sequenced in a study of blood T cell repertoires in COVID-19. Method: immunoSEQ multiplex PCR; TCRdb's copy keeps in-frame clones and lacks some. The sample carries roughly 250,000 clones, approximately 91% recorded once. The sample was peripheral blood. These receptors originate from a man aged 30 to 39 with COVID-19, enrolled during active disease.

The V call is TRBV27, the J call TRBJ1-2, with a possible D match to TRBD1 (6 bases). The germline CDR1 and CDR2 sequences are MNHEY and SMNVEV (reference sequence). The CDR3 loop spans 14 amino acids. Deletions cut 3 bases from V and 5 bases from J, with 13 bases between. The CDR3: CASSFAGEGYGYTF. For the CDR3, the DNA is TGTGCCAGCAGTTTTGCAGGGGAGGGGTATGGCTACACCTTC.

J is TRBJ2-5 and V is TRBV3-1 (or the pseudogene TRBV3-2); D may be TRBD2 (5 bases). V was clipped by 5 bases and J by 3 bases, with 7 bases between them. The CDR3 extends over 12 amino acids. Germline lookup yields CDR1 LGHDT and CDR2 YNNKEL (reference sequence). The CDR3 sequence is CASSGLEETQYF. CDR3 bases: TGTGCCAGCAGCGGACTGGAAGAGACCCAGTACTTC.

The chain links TRBV24-1 to TRBJ2-3, with a possible D match to TRBD2 (7 bases). Germline CDR1 and CDR2: KGHDR and SFDVKD. The CDR3 sequence is 16 residues long. V lost 3 bases and J 2 bases, leaving 14 bases between the germline ends. The CDR3 loop is CATSDPGGPDTDTQYF. CDR3 sequence (DNA): TGTGCCACCAGTGATCCCGGGGGGCCCGACACAGATACGCAGTATTTT.

The V and J genes are TRBV5-1 and TRBJ2-7; 9 bases agree with TRBD1. The germline CDR1 and CDR2 sequences are SGHRS and YFSETQ. J gave up 0 bases and V 4 bases, and 5 bases lay outside the gene matches. The CDR3 length is 15 residues. The CDR3 bases are TGCGCCAGCAGCATAGGACAGGGGCTCTCCTACGAGCAGTACTTC. Translated: CASSIGQGLSYEQYF.

The rearrangement joins TRBV6-5 to TRBJ1-6; D possibly corresponds to TRBD1 (5 bases). Trimming pared 2 bases from V and 9 bases from J, leaving 14 bases between. This CDR3 has 15 amino acids. CDR1 is MNHEY and CDR2 is SVGAGI in the germline V gene. The CDR3 protein is CASSYGSGIGSPLHF. The DNA of the CDR3 is TGTGCCAGCAGTTACGGGTCAGGGATCGGTTCACCCCTCCACTTT.

This chain links TRBV3-1 (or the pseudogene TRBV3-2) with TRBJ1-2; D is unresolved. Trimming took 1 base from V and 6 from J, leaving 15 bases between them. Germline CDR1 LGHDT, CDR2 YNNKEL (reference sequence). The CDR3 has 15 amino acids. The CDR3 coding sequence is TGTGCCAGCAGCCAAGGCCCCAAGGGAGAAGATGGCTACACCTTC. This encodes CASSQGPKGEDGYTF.

This chain uses TRBV7-9 with TRBJ2-3, with 11 bases identical to TRBD2. Germline V lookup: CDR1 SEHNR, CDR2 FQNEAQ (reference sequence). This CDR3 region has 17 residues. V gave up 0 bases and J gave up 0 bases; unmatched junction bases: 2. The CDR3 sequence is CASSLATSGVSTDTQYF. Written as DNA, the CDR3 is TGTGCCAGCAGCTTAGCGACTAGCGGGGTTAGCACAGATACGCAGTATTTT.

This rearrangement joins TRBV23-1 to TRBJ2-3; 10 bases align to TRBD2. TRBV23-1 is annotated as an ORF whose role is uncertain. The CDR3 consists of 18 residues. Trimming at V came to 3 bases and at J to 6 bases, leaving 15 bases not matched to a gene. The CDR3 reads CASSQLKAGGPLVDTQYF. CDR3 bases: TGCGCCAGCAGTCAGCTCAAAGCGGGGGGGCCTTTAGTGGATACGCAGTATTTT.

The chain carries TRBV10-3 and TRBJ2-3; D might be TRBD1 (5 bases). V was clipped by 7 bases and J by 1 base, with 12 bases between them. In germline, CDR1 is ENHRY, CDR2 SYGVKD. This CDR3 is built from 14 residues. As DNA, the CDR3 is TGTGCCATCAACCCGACAGCACGCACAGATACGCAGTATTTT. Translating gives CAINPTARTDTQYF.

The chain employs TRBV25-1 and TRBJ2-5, with 8 bases lining up with TRBD2. Germline values: CDR1 MGHDK, CDR2 SYGVNS. This CDR3 comprises 15 residues. With V trimmed by 3 bases and J by 5 bases, 8 bases remained unmatched. The CDR3 nucleotides read TGTGCCAGCAGTGATCCGACTAGCGTCTGGGAGACCCAGTACTTC. Translation: CASSDPTSVWETQYF. The full variable domain, in which reference TRBV25-1 and TRBJ2-5 provide the parts outside the CDR3, is EADIYQTPRYLVIGTGKKITLECSQTMGHDKMYWYQQDPGMELHLIHYSYGVNSTEKGDLSSESTVSRIRTEHFPLTLESARPSHTSQYLCASSDPTSVWETQYFGPGTRLLVL.

The genes are TRBV6-5 and TRBJ2-2, with D possibly TRBD2 on 6 matching bases. The V gene's germline CDR1 is MNHEY and CDR2 SVGAGI. V lost 6 bases and J lost 3, with 14 bases in between. The CDR3 loop spans 15 amino acids. CDR3 in amino acids: CASREGGLHTGELFF. For the CDR3, the DNA is TGTGCCAGCAGAGAGGGAGGATTGCACACCGGGGAGCTGTTTTTT.

The V call is TRBV15, the J call TRBJ2-4, with TRBD1 matching over 8 bases. The CDR3 covers 15 residues. The germline gives CDR1 LNHNV, CDR2 YYDKDF (reference sequence). The V and J ends lost 9 bases and 7 bases, in that order; junction bases with no gene match: 14. Here the CDR3 reads CATIETGVMNNIQYF. The CDR3, as DNA: TGTGCCACGATAGAGACAGGGGTAATGAATAACATTCAGTACTTC.

This clone occurred once. The rearrangement links TRBV27 to TRBJ1-5, with 10 bases fitting TRBD1. Trimming cost V 8 bases and J 6 bases; bases outside gene matches: 7. Germline V CDR1 and CDR2: MNHEY, SMNVEV (reference sequence). There are 14 residues in the CDR3. The CDR3 nucleotides read TGTGCCAGCTCGACAGGGGGCGTAGGTCAGCCCCAGCATTTT. Residues: CASSTGGVGQPQHF.

The rearrangement joins TRBV5-4 to TRBJ2-3; TRBD1 agrees at 12 bases. V was pared by 1 base and J by 2 bases, with 8 bases of the junction left unmatched. This CDR3 is 18 amino acids long. Per the germline V gene, CDR1 is SGHNT and CDR2 is YYREEE (reference sequence). The CDR3 protein is CASSLIGTGGRFTDTQYF. The CDR3 DNA reads as TGTGCCAGCAGCTTGATCGGGACAGGGGGCCGGTTCACAGATACGCAGTATTTT.

This rearrangement joins TRBV11-2 to TRBJ2-7; D is unresolved. CDR3 length: 11 amino acids. V shed 1 base and J shed 7 bases, with 5 bases lying between them. Germline values: CDR1 SGHAT, CDR2 FQNNGV. This CDR3 is CASSLVSEQYF. In DNA form, the CDR3 reads TGTGCCAGCAGCTTAGTCTCGGAGCAGTACTTC.

This clone was found a few times. This rearrangement joins TRBV19 to TRBJ2-1; weak D call: TRBD2 (6 bases). CDR1 is LNHDA, CDR2 SQIVND, per germline (reference sequence). Trimming left V 3 bases short and J 0 bases short, with 30 bases between. This CDR3 contains 22 residues. The CDR3 DNA follows: TGTGCCAGTAGTATCTTGCCCAGGGTCGGGGAGGCTTACCAAAGCTCCTACAATGAGCAGTTCTTC. Residues: CASSILPRVGEAYQSSYNEQFF.

The V gene is TRBV2, the J gene TRBJ1-1; weak D call: TRBD1 (5 bases). Looked up from germline, CDR1 is SNHLY and CDR2 is FYNNEI. The CDR3 is 14 residues long. V was cut by 6 bases and J by 0 bases, with 11 bases left in between. The CDR3 coding sequence is TGTGCCAGCAGCCGGGAGGGGATGAACACTGAAGCTTTCTTT. It is translated as CASSREGMNTEAFF.

This clone was recorded once. The chain is built from TRBV4-1 and TRBJ1-1; maybe TRBD1 (5 bases). The length of the CDR3 is 12 residues. Trimming stripped 1 base from V and 11 bases from J, with 11 bases between. CDR1 and CDR2 (germline): MGHRA, YSYEKL. Written as DNA, the CDR3 is TGCGCCAGCAGCCAAGTCGGGGGACGGGCTTTCTTT. Its protein product is CASSQVGGRAFF.

This clone has just one count. The chain is built from TRBV3-1 (or the pseudogene TRBV3-2) and TRBJ1-2; D is perhaps TRBD1 (5 bases). CDR3 size: 11 residues. V was pared by 2 bases and J by 8 bases, with 6 bases between. Germline V gene sequence: CDR1 LGHDT, CDR2 YNNKEL (reference sequence). The CDR3 spells CASSQSGGYTF. The CDR3 DNA is TGTGCCAGCAGCCAATCAGGGGGCTACACCTTC.